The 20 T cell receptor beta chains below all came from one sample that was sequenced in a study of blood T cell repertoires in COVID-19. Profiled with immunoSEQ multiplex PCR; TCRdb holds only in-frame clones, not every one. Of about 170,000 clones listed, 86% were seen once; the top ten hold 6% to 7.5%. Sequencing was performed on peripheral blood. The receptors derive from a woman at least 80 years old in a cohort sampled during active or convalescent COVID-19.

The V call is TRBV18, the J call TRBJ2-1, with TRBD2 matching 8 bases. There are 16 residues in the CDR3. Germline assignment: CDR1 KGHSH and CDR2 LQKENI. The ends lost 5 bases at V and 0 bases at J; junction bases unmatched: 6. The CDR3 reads CASSAGGYGSYNEQFF. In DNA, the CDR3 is TGTGCCAGCTCAGCGGGGGGCTATGGCTCCTACAATGAGCAGTTCTTC. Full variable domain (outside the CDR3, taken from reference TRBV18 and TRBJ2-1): NAGVMQNPRHLVRRRGQEARLRCSPMKGHSHVYWYRQLPEEGLKFMVYLQKENIIDESGMPKERFSAEFPKEGPSILRIQQVVRGDSAAYFCASSAGGYGSYNEQFFGPGTRLTVL.

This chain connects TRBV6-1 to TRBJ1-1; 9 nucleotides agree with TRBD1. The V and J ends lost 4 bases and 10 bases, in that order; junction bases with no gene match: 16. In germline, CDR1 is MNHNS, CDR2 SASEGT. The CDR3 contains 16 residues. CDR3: CASSGGTGGARGRAFF. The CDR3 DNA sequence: TGTGCCAGCAGTGGGGGTACAGGGGGCGCGAGGGGCAGAGCTTTCTTT.

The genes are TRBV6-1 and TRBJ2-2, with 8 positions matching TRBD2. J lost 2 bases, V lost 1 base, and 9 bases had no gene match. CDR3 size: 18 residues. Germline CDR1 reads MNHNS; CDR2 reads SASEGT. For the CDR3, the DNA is TGTGCCAGCAGTGAAGTTGGTCTAGCGGGTTCTAACACCGGGGAGCTGTTTTTT. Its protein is CASSEVGLAGSNTGELFF.

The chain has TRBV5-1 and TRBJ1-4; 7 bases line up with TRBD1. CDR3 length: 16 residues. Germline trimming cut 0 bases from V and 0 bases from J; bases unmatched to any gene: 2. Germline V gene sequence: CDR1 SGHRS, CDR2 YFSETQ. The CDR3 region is CASSLGGQATNEKLFF. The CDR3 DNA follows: TGCGCCAGCAGCTTGGGAGGACAGGCAACTAATGAAAAACTGTTTTTT.

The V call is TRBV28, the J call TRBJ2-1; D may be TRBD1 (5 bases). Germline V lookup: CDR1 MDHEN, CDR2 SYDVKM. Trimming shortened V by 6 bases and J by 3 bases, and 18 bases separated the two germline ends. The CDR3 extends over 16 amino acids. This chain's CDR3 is CASSASDTSYYNEQFF. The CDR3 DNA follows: TGTGCCAGCAGCGCATCGGACACCTCTTACTACAATGAGCAGTTCTTC. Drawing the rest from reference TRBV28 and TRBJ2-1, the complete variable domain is DVKVTQSSRYLVKRTGEKVFLECVQDMDHENMFWYRQDPGLGLRLIYFSYDVKMKEKGDIPEGYSVSREKKERFSLILESASTNQTSMYLCASSASDTSYYNEQFFGPGTRLTVL.

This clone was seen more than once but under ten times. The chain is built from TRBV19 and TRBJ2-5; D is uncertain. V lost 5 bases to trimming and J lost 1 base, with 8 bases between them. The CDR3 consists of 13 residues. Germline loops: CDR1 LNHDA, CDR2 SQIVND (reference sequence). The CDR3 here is CASSVGLQETQYF. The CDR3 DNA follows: TGTGCCAGTAGTGTAGGGCTCCAAGAGACCCAGTACTTC. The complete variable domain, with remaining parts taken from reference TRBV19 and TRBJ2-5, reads DGGITQSPKYLFRKEGQNVTLSCEQNLNHDAMYWYRQDPGQGLRLIYYSQIVNDFQKGDIAEGYSVSREKKESFPLTVTSAQKNPTAFYLCASSVGLQETQYFGPGTRLLVL.

CDR3 in amino acids: CASSQDWNTYEQYF. The CDR3 DNA reads as TGTGCCAGCAGCCAGGACTGGAATACCTACGAGCAGTACTTC. The chain combines TRBV7-2 with TRBJ2-7, with a possible D match to TRBD2 (5 bases). The CDR3 covers 14 residues. Looked up from germline, CDR1 is SGHTA and CDR2 is FQGNSA. Trimming shortened V by 5 bases and J by 2 bases, and 13 bases separated the two germline ends.

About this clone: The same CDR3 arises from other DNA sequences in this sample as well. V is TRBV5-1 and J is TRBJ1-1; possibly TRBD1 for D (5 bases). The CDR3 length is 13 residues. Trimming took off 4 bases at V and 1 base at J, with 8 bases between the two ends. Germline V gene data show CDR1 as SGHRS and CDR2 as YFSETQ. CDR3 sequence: CASSVTGNTEAFF. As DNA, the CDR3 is TGCGCCAGCAGCGTAACAGGGAACACTGAAGCTTTCTTT.

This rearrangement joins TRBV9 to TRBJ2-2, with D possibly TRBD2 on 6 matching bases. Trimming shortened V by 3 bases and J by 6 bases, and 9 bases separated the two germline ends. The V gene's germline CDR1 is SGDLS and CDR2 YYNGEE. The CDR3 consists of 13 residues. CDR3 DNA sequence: TGTGCCAGCAGCGCGACTAGTGCCGGGGAGCTGTTTTTT. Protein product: CASSATSAGELFF.

CDR3 in DNA: TGCGCCAGCAGCCAAGATAGCGGTCTTGGCCGGGGTGGGTCCTATAATTCACCCCTCCACTTT. Residues: CASSQDSGLGRGGSYNSPLHF. The V and J genes are TRBV4-1 and TRBJ1-6, with no clear D. Germline CDR1 and CDR2: MGHRA and YSYEKL. Trimming cost V 0 bases and J 1 base, with 22 bases left between them. The CDR3 has 21 residues.

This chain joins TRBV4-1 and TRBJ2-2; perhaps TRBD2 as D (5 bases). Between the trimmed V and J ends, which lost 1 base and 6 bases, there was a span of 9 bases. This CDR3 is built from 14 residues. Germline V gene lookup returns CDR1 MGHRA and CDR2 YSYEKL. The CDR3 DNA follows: TGCGCCAGCAGCCAAGGGTATAGCGCCGGGGAGCTGTTTTTT. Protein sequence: CASSQGYSAGELFF.

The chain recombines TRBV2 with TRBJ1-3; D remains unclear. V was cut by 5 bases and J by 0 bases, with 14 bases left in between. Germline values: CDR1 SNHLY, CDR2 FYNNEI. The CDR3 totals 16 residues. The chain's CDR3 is CASSLIWAYSGNTIYF. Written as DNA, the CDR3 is TGTGCCAGCAGTCTCATTTGGGCTTACTCTGGAAACACCATATATTTT.

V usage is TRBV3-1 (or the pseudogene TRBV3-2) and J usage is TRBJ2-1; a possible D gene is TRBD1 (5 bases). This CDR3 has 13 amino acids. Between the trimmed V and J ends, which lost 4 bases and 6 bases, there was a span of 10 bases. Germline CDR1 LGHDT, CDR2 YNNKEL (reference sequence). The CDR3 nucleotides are TGTGCCAGCAGCCCTGACAGATTCAATGAGCAGTTCTTC. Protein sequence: CASSPDRFNEQFF.

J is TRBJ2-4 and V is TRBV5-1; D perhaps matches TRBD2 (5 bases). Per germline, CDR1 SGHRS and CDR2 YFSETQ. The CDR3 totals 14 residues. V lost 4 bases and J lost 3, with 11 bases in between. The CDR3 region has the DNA TGCGCCAGCAGCCGGAGGACGGTCAAAAACATTCAGTACTTC. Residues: CASSRRTVKNIQYF. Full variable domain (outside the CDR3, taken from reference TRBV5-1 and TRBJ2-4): KAGVTQTPRYLIKTRGQQVTLSCSPISGHRSVSWYQQTPGQGLQFLFEYFSETQRNKGNFPGRFSGRQFSNSRSEMNVSTLELGDSALYLCASSRRTVKNIQYFGAGTRLSVL.

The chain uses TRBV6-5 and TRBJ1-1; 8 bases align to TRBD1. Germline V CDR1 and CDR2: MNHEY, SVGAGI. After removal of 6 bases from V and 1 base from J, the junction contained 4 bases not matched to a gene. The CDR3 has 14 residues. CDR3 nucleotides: TGTGCCAGCAGGCAGGGGGCGAGGAACACTGAAGCTTTCTTT. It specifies CASRQGARNTEAFF.

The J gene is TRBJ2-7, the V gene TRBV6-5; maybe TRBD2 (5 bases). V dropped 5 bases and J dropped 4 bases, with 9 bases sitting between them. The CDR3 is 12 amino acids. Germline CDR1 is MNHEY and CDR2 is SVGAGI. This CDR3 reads CASSQRVYEQYV. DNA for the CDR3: TGTGCCAGCAGTCAGAGGGTTTACGAGCAGTACGTC.

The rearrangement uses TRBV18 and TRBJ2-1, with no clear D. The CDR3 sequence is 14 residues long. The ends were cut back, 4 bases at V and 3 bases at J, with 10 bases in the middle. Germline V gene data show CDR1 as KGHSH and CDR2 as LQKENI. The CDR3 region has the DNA TGTGCCAGCTCACTTTCGACATTCTACAATGAGCAGTTCTTC. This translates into CASSLSTFYNEQFF.

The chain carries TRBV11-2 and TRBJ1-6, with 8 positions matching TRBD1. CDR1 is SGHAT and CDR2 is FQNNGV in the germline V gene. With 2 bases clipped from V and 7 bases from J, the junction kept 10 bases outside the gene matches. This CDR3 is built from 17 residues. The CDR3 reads CASSLYPRTGQNSPLHF. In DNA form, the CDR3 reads TGTGCCAGCAGCTTATACCCCCGGACAGGGCAAAATTCACCCCTCCACTTT.

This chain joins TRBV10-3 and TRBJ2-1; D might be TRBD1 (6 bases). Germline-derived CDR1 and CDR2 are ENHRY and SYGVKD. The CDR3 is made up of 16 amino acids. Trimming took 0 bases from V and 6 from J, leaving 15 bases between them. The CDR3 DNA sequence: TGTGCCATCAGTGAGTCGGGGCAGGGGAGATCCAATGAGCAGTTCTTC. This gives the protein CAISESGQGRSNEQFF.

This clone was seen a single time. The CDR3, as DNA: TGTGCCAGCAGCTTGTGGCAGGGCTCTGGAAACACCATATATTTT. Encoded protein: CASSLWQGSGNTIYF. The gene calls are TRBV7-2 and TRBJ1-3, with D perhaps matching TRBD1 (5 bases). The CDR3 contains 15 residues. V was trimmed by 3 bases and J by 0 bases, leaving 9 bases between them. CDR1 is SGHTA, CDR2 FQGNSA, per germline. The full variable domain, with the rest looked up from reference TRBV7-2 and TRBJ1-3, is GAGVSQSPSNKVTEKGKDVELRCDPISGHTALYWYRQSLGQGLEFLIYFQGNSAPDKSGLPSDRFSAERTGGSVSTLTIQRTQQEDSAVYLCASSLWQGSGNTIYFGEGSWLTVV.